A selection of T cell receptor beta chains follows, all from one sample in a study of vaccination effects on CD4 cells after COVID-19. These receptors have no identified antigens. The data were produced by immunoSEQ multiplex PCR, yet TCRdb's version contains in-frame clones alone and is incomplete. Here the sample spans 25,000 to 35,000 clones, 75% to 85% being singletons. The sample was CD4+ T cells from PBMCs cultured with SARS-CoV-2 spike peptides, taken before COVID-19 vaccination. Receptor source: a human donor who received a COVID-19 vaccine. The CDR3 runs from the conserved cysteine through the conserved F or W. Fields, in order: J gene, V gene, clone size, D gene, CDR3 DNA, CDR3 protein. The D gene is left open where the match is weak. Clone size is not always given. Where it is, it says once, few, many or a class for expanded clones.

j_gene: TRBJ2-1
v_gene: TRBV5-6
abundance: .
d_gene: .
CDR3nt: TGTGCCAGCAGCTTCTTAAAAAAGTACAATGAGCAGTTCTTC
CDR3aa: CASSFLKKYNEQFF

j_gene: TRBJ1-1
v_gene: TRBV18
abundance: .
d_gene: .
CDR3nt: TGTGCCAGCTCACCAGCCAGGGGCGGCACTGAAGCTTTCTTT
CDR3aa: CASSPARGGTEAFF

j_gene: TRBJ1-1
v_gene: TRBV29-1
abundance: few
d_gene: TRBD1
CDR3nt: TGCAGCGTTGACGGGGACAGGGCTTTCTTT
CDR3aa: CSVDGDRAFF

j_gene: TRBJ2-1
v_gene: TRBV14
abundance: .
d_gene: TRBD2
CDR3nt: TGTGCCAGCTCTCGGACGGGACTACCGTCGAATGAGCAGTTCTTC
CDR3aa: CASSRTGLPSNEQFF

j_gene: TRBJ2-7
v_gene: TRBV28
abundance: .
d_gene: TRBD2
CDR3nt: TGTGCCAGGAACGTAGCGGGAGGGTCCTACGAGCAGTACTTC
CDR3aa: CARNVAGGSYEQYF

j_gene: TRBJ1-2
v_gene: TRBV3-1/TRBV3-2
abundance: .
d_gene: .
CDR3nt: TGTGCCAGCAGCCAGTCCGACAGTCCATTCTATGGCTACACCTTC
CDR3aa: CASSQSDSPFYGYTF

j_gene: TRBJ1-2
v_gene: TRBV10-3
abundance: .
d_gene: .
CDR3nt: TGTGCCATCAGCGGTAACCTCCTAGGGGCCGCCTCCTATGGCTACACCTTC
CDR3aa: CAISGNLLGAASYGYTF

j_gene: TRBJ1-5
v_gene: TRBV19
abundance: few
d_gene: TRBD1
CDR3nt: TGTGCCAGTAGACCCTCCGGGACAGGGTATAAGCCCCAGCATTTT
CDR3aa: CASRPSGTGYKPQHF

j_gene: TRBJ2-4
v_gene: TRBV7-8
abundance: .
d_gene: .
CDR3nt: TGTGCCAGCAGCTTCGGCAGGGGGGACATTCAGTACTTC
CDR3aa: CASSFGRGDIQYF

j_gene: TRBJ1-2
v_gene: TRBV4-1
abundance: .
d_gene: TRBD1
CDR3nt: TGCGCCAGCAGCCAAGATAATAGACAGGGGGTCGGCTACACCTTC
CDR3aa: CASSQDNRQGVGYTF

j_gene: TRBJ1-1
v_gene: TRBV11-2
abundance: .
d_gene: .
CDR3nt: TGTGCCAGCAGCTTATATACCCCCGCGGGGCGGATGAACACTGAAGCTTTCTTT
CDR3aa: CASSLYTPAGRMNTEAFF

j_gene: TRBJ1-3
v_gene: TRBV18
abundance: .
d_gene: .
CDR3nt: TGTGCCAGCTCACCTTGGGTGGTAGAAGCGGTGAGCACTGGAAACACCATATATTTT
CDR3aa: CASSPWVVEAVSTGNTIYF

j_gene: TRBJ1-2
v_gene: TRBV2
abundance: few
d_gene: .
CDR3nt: TGTGCCAGCAGACGGACCGGTAACTATGGCTACACCTTC
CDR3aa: CASRRTGNYGYTF

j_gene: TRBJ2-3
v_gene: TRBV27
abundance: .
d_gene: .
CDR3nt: TGTGCCAGCAGTTTCTCTTGGACTACTGGGGCCAATACGCAGTATTTT
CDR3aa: CASSFSWTTGANTQYF

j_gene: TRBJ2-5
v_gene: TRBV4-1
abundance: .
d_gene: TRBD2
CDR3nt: TGCGCCAGCAGCCAAGATGTTGTAGCGGGAGGTTGGGCTGAGACCCAGTACTTC
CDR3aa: CASSQDVVAGGWAETQYF

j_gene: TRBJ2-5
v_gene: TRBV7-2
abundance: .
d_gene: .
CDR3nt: TGTGCCAGCAGCTCGGGGGCCACACTTCAAGAGACCCAGTACTTC
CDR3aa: CASSSGATLQETQYF

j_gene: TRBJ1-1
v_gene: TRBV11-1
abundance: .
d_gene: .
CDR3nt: TGTGCCAGCAGCTTAGAGGGGGGAAATGCTTTCTTT
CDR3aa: CASSLEGGNAFF

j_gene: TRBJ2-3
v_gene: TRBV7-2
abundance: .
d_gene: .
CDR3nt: TGTGCCAGCAGCCCCCGGGCGGCCGCTAGCACAGATACGCAGTATTTT
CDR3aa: CASSPRAAASTDTQYF

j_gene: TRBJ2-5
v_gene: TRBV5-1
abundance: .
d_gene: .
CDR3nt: TGCGCCAGCAGCTTGGCTACGCAAGAGACCCAGTACTTC
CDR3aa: CASSLATQETQYF

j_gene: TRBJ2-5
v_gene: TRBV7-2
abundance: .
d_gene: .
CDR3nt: TGTGCCAGCAGCGGGGGAGCGCACCAAGAGACCCAGTACTTC
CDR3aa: CASSGGAHQETQYF

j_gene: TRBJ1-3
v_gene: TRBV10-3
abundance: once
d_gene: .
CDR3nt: TGTGCCATCAGCCCCGGGGGGGCGAAATTAAACACCATATATTTT
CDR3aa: CAISPGGAKLNTIYF

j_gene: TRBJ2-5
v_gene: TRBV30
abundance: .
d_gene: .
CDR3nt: TGTGCCTGGAGTCGGCTCAGGGGAGAGACCCAGTACTTC
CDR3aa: CAWSRLRGETQYF

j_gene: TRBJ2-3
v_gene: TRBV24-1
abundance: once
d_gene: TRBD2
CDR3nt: TGTGCCACCAGTGATACCGGGACTAGCGGGTCCGGTGATACGCAGTATTTT
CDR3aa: CATSDTGTSGSGDTQYF

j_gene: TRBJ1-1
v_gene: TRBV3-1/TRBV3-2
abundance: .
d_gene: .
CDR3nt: TGTGCCAGCAGCCCCCGGTCGAACACTGAAGCTTTCTTT
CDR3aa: CASSPRSNTEAFF

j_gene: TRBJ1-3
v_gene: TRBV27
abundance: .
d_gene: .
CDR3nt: TGTGCCAGCAGTTTATCTTGGGGGCACTCTGGAAACACCATATATTTT
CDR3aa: CASSLSWGHSGNTIYF

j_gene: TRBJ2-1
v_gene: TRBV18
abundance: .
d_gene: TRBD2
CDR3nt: TGTGCCAGCTCACCAGGGCTAGCGGACAATGAGCAGTTCTTC
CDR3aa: CASSPGLADNEQFF

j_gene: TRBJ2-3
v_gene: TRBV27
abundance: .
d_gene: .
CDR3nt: TGTGCCAGCAGTCCCTCCTTCGGGGATACGCAGTATTTT
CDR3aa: CASSPSFGDTQYF

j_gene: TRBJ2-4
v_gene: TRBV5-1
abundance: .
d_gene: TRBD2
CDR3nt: TGCGCCAGCAGCCCCGGGGAGGGGTGGGCCAAAAACATTCAGTACTTC
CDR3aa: CASSPGEGWAKNIQYF